This T cell receptor (beta chain) derives from a study of blood T cell repertoires in COVID-19. CDR3 length: 15 residues. Germline lookup yields CDR1 MDHEN and CDR2 SYDVKM. With 6 bases clipped from V and 4 bases from J, the junction kept 9 bases outside the gene matches. TCRdb keeps only in-frame clones here, not all; method: immunoSEQ multiplex PCR. The sample shows more than 200,000 clones, roughly 87% of them seen only once. Sequences were obtained from PBMCs or T cells enriched from blood (not recorded which). This chain connects TRBV28 to TRBJ2-1; the match to TRBD1 covers 7 bases. The sequence was obtained from a woman younger than 45 with acute COVID-19. CDR3 sequence reads: CASRPDRALYNEQFF. The DNA of the CDR3 is TGTGCCAGCAGACCCGACAGGGCCCTTTACAATGAGCAGTTCTTC.